The source of this TCR beta chain is a study of blood T cells in healthy people across ages. Turning to the study itself: Template switching caught about one barcoded beta molecule for each two T cells.

The CDR3 length is 13 residues. Trimming shortened V by 3 bases and J by 4 bases, and 10 bases separated the two germline ends. Germline V gene data show CDR1 as SGHDT and CDR2 as YYEEEE. Together with a sample-barcoded 5' primer, a J-beta primer mix was included in a second PCR lasting about 7 to 12 cycles. A template-switch adaptor containing 12 random nucleotides labeled each cDNA molecule. From the 5' RACE reads, TCRdb called clonotypes with MiXCR, one entry per CDR3 protein. The sample has 1.5 million to 2 million distinct CDR3 sequences; around 40% are singletons. Each donor gave roughly 9.2 milliliters of peripheral blood. There were at least 5 micrograms of total RNA extracted from every sample.

The sequence was obtained from a human donor in good health. Sequenced material: blood. The rearrangement links TRBV5-6 to TRBJ1-1; a weak D match, TRBD1 (5 bases). The DNA of the CDR3 is TGTGCCAGCAGCTGGGGCTTGGGCACTGAAGCTTTCTTT. This translates into CASSWGLGTEAFF. The whole variable domain, remainder taken from reference TRBV5-6 and TRBJ1-1, is DAGVTQSPTHLIKTRGQQVTLRCSPKSGHDTVSWYQQALGQGPQFIFQYYEEEERQRGNFPDRFSGHQFPNYSSELNVNALLLGDSALYLCASSWGLGTEAFFGQGTRLTVV.